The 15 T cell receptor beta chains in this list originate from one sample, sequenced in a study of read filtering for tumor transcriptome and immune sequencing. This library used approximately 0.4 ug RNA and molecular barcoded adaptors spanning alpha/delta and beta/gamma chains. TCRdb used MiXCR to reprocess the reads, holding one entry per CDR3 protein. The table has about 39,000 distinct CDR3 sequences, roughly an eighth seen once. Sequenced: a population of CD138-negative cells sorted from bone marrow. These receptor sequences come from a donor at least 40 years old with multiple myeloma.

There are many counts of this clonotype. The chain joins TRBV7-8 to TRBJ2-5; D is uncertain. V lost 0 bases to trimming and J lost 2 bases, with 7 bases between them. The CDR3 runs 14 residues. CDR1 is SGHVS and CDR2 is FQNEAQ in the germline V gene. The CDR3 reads CASSLAAFQETQYF. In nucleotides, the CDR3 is TGTGCCAGCAGCTTAGCGGCCTTTCAAGAGACCCAGTACTTC.

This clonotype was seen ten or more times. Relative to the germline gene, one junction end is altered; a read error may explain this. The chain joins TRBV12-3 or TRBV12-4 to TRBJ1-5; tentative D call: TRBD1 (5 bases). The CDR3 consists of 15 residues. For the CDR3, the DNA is TGTGCCAGCAGAACGAGGGACGGCCCAAATCAACCCCGGCATTTT. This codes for CASRTRDGPNQPRHF.

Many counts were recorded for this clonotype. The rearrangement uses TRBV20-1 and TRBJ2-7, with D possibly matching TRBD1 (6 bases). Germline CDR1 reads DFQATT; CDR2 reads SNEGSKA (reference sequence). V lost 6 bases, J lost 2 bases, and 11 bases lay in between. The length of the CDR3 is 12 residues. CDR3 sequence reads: CSAPTGPYEQYF. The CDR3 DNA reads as TGCAGTGCCCCGACAGGCCCCTACGAGCAGTACTTC.

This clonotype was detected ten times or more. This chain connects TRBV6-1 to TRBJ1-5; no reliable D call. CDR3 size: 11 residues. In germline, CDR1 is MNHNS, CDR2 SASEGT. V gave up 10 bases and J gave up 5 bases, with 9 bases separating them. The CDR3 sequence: CATGGDQPQHF. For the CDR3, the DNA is TGTGCCACCGGTGGGGATCAGCCCCAGCATTTT.

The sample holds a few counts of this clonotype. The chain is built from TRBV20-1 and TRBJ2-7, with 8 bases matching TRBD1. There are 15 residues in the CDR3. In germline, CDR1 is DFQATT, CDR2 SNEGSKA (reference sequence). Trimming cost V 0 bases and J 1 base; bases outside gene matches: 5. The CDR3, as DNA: TGCAGTGCTAGAGAAACCGGGACAGGTTCCTACGAGCAGTACTTC. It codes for CSARETGTGSYEQYF.

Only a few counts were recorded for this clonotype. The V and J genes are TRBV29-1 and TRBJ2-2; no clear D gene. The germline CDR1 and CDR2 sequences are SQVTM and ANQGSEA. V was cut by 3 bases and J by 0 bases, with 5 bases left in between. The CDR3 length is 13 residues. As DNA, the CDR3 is TGCAGCGTTGATAAAACGAACACCGGGGAGCTGTTTTTT. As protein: CSVDKTNTGELFF.

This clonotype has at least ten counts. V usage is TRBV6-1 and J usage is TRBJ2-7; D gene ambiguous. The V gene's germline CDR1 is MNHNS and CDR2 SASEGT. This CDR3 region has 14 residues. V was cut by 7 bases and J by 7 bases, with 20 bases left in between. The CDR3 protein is CASTLAGSPREQYF. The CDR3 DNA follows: TGTGCCAGCACCCTCGCCGGGTCCCCAAGGGAGCAGTACTTC.

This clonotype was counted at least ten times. For the CDR3, the DNA is TGTGCCAGCAGGAGCGGACAGGGGTGGGCTGAAGCTTTCTTT. Residues: CASRSGQGWAEAFF. V gene TRBV12-3 or TRBV12-4 combines with J gene TRBJ1-1; TRBD1 matches at 9 bases. Trimming cost V 6 bases and J 6 bases; bases outside gene matches: 8. The CDR3 has 14 residues.

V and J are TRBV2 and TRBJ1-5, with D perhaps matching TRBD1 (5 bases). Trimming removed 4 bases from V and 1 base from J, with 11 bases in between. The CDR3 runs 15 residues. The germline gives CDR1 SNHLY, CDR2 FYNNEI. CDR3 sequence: CASSGGRDSNQPQHF. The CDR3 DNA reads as TGTGCCAGCAGTGGGGGCAGGGACAGCAATCAGCCCCAGCATTTT.

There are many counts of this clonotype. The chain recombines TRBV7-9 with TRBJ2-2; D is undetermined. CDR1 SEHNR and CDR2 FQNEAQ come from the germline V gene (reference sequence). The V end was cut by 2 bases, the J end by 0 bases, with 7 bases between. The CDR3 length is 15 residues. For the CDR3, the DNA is TGTGCCAGCAGCTTACCGATAGCGAACACCGGGGAGCTGTTTTTT. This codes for CASSLPIANTGELFF.

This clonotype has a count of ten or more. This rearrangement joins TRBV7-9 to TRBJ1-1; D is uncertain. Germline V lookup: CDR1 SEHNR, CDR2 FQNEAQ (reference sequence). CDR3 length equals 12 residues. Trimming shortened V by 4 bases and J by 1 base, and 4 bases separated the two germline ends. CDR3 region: CASSYENTEAFF. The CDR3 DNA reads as TGTGCCAGCAGCTATGAGAACACTGAAGCTTTCTTT. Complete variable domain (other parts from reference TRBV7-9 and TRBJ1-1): DTGVSQNPRHKITKRGQNVTFRCDPISEHNRLYWYRQTLGQGPEFLTYFQNEAQLEKSRLLSDRFSAERPKGSFSTLEIQRTEQGDSAMYLCASSYENTEAFFGQGTRLTVV.

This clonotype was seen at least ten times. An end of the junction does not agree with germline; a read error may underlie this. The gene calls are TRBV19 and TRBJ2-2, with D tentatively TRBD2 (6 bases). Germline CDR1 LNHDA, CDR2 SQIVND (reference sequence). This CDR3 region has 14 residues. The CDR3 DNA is TGTGCCACTAGTACCCAGGGAGGCACCGGGGAGCTGTTTTTT. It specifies CATSTQGGTGELFF.

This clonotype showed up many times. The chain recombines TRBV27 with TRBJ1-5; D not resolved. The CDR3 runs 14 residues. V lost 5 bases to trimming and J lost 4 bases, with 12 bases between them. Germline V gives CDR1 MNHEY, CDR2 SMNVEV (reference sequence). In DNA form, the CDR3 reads TGTGCCAGCAGTGGCTGGGCGGATAATCAGCCCCAGCATTTT. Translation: CASSGWADNQPQHF.

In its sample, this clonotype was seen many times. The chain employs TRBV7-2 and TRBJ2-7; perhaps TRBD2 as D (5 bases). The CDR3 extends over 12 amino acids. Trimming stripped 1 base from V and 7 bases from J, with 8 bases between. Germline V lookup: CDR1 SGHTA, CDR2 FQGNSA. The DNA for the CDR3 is TGTGCCAGCAGCTTAGGACGGGGTGAGCAGTACTTC. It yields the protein CASSLGRGEQYF.

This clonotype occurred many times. This chain's CDR3 is CASSPHPGVHTEAFF. The CDR3 DNA reads TGTGCCAGCAGCCCCCACCCCGGGGTCCACACTGAAGCTTTCTTT. This rearrangement joins TRBV7-9 to TRBJ1-1; no clear D. The CDR3 is 15 residues long. V was clipped by 5 bases and J by 3 bases, with 16 bases between them. The germline V gene encodes CDR1 SEHNR and CDR2 FQNEAQ (reference sequence).